This T cell receptor (beta chain) was documented in a study of CXCR3-negative and CXCR3-positive naive CD8 T cells. UMI-labeled 5' RACE yielded the TRB cDNA libraries. No DNA is given; TCRdb re-called the 5' RACE reads and lists each CDR3 protein once. The sample holds 130,000 or so distinct CDR3 sequences. There are 13 residues in the CDR3. About this clonotype itself: Its target is unknown.

Study-level findings and limits: CXCR3-positive naive cells carried more hydrophobic TRB CDR3s than CXCR3-negative ones.

The V gene is TRBV12-3 or TRBV12-4, the J gene TRBJ1-1. The origin of this receptor is a human donor in good health. Some clones in this sample may be carry-over from other donors' samples. The sequencing input was naive CXCR3+ CD8+ T cells from blood. Sample subset: CD45RO-CCR7+CD27+CD95- naive CD8+ T cells expressing CXCR3 (TNR3+). The CDR3 here is CASKPLLDTEAFF.